The TCR beta chain described here comes from a study of early T cells in non-severe SARS-CoV-2 infection. Study-wide background: Chains from this unsorted whole-blood bulk RNA could not be paired.

The CDR3 has 14 residues. V lost 2 bases and J lost 4, with 9 bases in between. In germline, CDR1 is PRHDT, CDR2 FYEKMQ (reference sequence). One entry per CDR3 protein results from TCRdb running MiXCR on the 5' RACE reads. The sample consists of tens of thousands of distinct CDR3 sequences, 12% of them appearing once. This receptor was identified in an adult who was a healthcare worker with PCR-confirmed SARS-CoV-2 infection or an uninfected control (not recorded which). The specimen was whole blood. V usage is TRBV13 and J usage is TRBJ1-3; D remains unclear. In DNA form, the CDR3 reads TGTGCCAGCAGCTTACGGCAGTCCGGAAACACCATATATTTT. The encoded protein is CASSLRQSGNTIYF. The whole variable domain, remainder taken from reference TRBV13 and TRBJ1-3, is AAGVIQSPRHLIKEKRETATLKCYPIPRHDTVYWYQQGPGQDPQFLISFYEKMQSDKGSIPDRFSAQQFSDYHSELNMSSLELGDSALYFCASSLRQSGNTIYFGEGSWLTVV.